This TCR beta chain was recovered during a study of Graves' ophthalmopathy and Graves' hyperthyroidism. Whole-study context: Hyperthyroidism is called stable when no ophthalmopathy develops within 18 months of follow-up. Findings and caveats of the study: The model achieved 70.59% sensitivity and roughly 79% specificity for ophthalmopathy progression.

The germline V gene encodes CDR1 SSHAT and CDR2 FNYEAQ (reference sequence). The CDR3 contains 17 residues. As concerns this clonotype: Its antigen is as yet unknown. A junction end diverges from the germline sequence, so it may reflect a read error.

Amplifying from RNA transcripts, the study obtained TCR beta CDR3 regions. First-round RT-PCR relied on HTBI primers, and a second-round multiplex PCR came next. TCRdb independently ran MiXCR on the multiplex PCR reads; one entry per CDR3 protein. The sample lists about 590,000 distinct CDR3 sequences, about two fifths occurring once. Hyperthyroidism was new, under 2 months, in patients aged 18 to 65. Diagnosis relied on clinical symptoms, serum thyroxine, TRAb, thyroid ultrasound and orbital computed tomography. The sequence derives from an adult man with Graves' hyperthyroidism. Sequencing was carried out using peripheral blood or thyroid tissue (not recorded which). The gene calls are TRBV7-7 and TRBJ2-7; 11 bases are shared with TRBD1. CDR3 protein: CASSFDGRDRGDYEQYF. The CDR3 coding sequence is TGTGCTAGCAGCTTTGACGGTAGGGACAGGGGGGACTACGAGCAGTACTTC.